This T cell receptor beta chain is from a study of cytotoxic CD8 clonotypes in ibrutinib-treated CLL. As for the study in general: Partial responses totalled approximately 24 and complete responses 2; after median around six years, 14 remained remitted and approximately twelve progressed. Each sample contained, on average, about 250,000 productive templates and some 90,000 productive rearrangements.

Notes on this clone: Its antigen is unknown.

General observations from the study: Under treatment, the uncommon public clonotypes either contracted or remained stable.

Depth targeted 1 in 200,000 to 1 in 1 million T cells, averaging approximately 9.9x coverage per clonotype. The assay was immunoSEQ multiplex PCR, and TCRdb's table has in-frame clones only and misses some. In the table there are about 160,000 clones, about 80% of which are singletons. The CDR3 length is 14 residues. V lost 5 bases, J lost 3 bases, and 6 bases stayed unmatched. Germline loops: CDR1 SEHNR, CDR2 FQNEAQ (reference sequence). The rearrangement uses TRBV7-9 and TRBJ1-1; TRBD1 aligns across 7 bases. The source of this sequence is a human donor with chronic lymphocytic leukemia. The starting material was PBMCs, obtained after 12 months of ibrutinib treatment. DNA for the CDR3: TGTGCCAGCAGCGCCAACACAGGGGACACTGAAGCTTTCTTT. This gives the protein CASSANTGDTEAFF.